What follows are 22 T cell receptor beta chains derived from one specimen sequenced in a study of shared clonotypes between healthy human individuals (dated by TCRdb to 2020 to 2021). Library prep was done by the immunoSEQ multiplex PCR assay. Sourced from immuneACCESS, this table was stored by TCRdb with only in-frame sequences that have V and J called. A share of the clones is absent; for the studies checked, an unresolved V gene accounts for under half, and the remainder has no known explanation. The sample contains fewer than 650,000 clones, about 80% of them found a single time. The ten biggest clones cover around 13% of the sample. Sequenced input: PBMCs. These receptors were obtained from a woman in her thirties or forties in good health. Some clones in this sample may be carry-over from other donors' samples.

The chain employs TRBV5-1 and TRBJ2-1, with a weak D call TRBD2 (6 bases). The CDR3 totals 17 residues. Germline V lookup: CDR1 SGHRS, CDR2 YFSETQ. With 0 bases removed from V and 1 base from J, the gap between germline ends came to 14 bases. The CDR3 sequence is CASSLEDGRRSYNEQFF. CDR3 in DNA: TGCGCCAGCAGCTTGGAGGACGGGAGAAGGTCCTACAATGAGCAGTTCTTC.

This clone was recorded at least ten times. The chain couples TRBV5-4 to TRBJ1-1; 8 nucleotides align to TRBD1. This CDR3 region has 14 residues. The V gene's germline CDR1 is SGHNT and CDR2 YYREEE (reference sequence). The V and J ends lost 4 bases and 2 bases, in that order; junction bases with no gene match: 4. CDR3 in amino acids: CASSQGQVNTEAFF. CDR3 DNA: TGTGCCAGCAGCCAGGGACAGGTTAACACTGAAGCTTTCTTT.

V usage is TRBV5-4 and J usage is TRBJ1-1; no definite D call. V gave up 2 bases and J gave up 4 bases, with 9 bases separating them. CDR1 is SGHNT and CDR2 is YYREEE in the germline V gene (reference sequence). This CDR3 region has 13 residues. The CDR3 nucleotides read TGTGCCAGCAGCTTATGGGTAGGCACTGAAGCTTTCTTT. Protein: CASSLWVGTEAFF.

The J gene is TRBJ2-7, the V gene TRBV5-4, with 11 bases matching TRBD2. The CDR3 is made up of 15 amino acids. The germline V gene encodes CDR1 SGHNT and CDR2 YYREEE (reference sequence). The V segment lost 4 bases and the J segment 4 bases; nucleotides outside the gene matches: 7. In nucleotides, the CDR3 is TGTGCCAGCAGCGCCGGGACTAGCGGACTATACGAGCAGTACTTC. Its protein product is CASSAGTSGLYEQYF. Full variable domain (missing parts from reference TRBV5-4 and TRBJ2-7): ETGVTQSPTHLIKTRGQQVTLRCSSQSGHNTVSWYQQALGQGPQFIFQYYREEENGRGNFPPRFSGLQFPNYSSELNVNALELDDSALYLCASSAGTSGLYEQYFGPGTRLTVT.

In nucleotides, the CDR3 is TGTGCCAGCAGTTACGACAGGGGTCTACGTCAGCCCCAGCATTTT. This gives the protein CASSYDRGLRQPQHF. V is TRBV2 and J is TRBJ1-5; TRBD1 agrees at 8 bases. V trimming: 5 bases; J trimming: 6 bases; junction bases outside the gene matches: 9. This CDR3 comprises 15 residues. The germline CDR1 and CDR2 sequences are SNHLY and FYNNEI.

As to this clone: A much bigger clone sits one base away, suggesting this may be a read error. The chain uses TRBV9 and TRBJ1-4, with TRBD1 matching over 9 bases. This CDR3 has 17 residues. Germline V gene data show CDR1 as SGDLS and CDR2 as YYNGEE. CDR3 sequence (DNA): TGTGCCAGCAAAGTAGGGACAGGGCATTCAACTAATGAAAAACTGCTTTTT. It yields the protein CASKVGTGHSTNEKLLF.

This clone has at least ten counts. The identical CDR3 is also encoded by other nucleotide sequences in the sample. This sequence joins TRBV18 and TRBJ1-1; 7 nucleotides line up with TRBD1. The CDR3 consists of 13 residues. CDR1 and CDR2 from the germline V gene are KGHSH and LQKENI. Trimming at V came to 6 bases and at J to 1 base, leaving 2 bases not matched to a gene. The CDR3: CASSGQANTEAFF. The CDR3 DNA is TGTGCCAGCTCCGGACAGGCGAACACTGAAGCTTTCTTT.

This clone turned up a few times. This chain joins TRBV4-3 and TRBJ2-2; TRBD2 agrees at 9 bases. Looked up from germline, CDR1 is LGHNA and CDR2 is YSLEER. Trimming removed 0 bases from V and 6 bases from J; junction bases left unmatched: 8. The CDR3 consists of 17 residues. The CDR3 sequence is CASSQDWGSGSSGELFF. Written as DNA, the CDR3 is TGCGCCAGCAGCCAAGATTGGGGTAGCGGGAGTTCCGGGGAGCTGTTTTTT.

The chain links TRBV2 to TRBJ2-3; 7 nucleotides align to TRBD2. Germline CDR1 SNHLY, CDR2 FYNNEI. V lost 6 bases to trimming and J lost 4 bases; unmatched junction nucleotides: 7. The CDR3 totals 14 residues. CDR3 nucleotide sequence: TGTGCCAGCAGGGTGCGGGAGTCCGCAGATACGCAGTATTTT. Residues: CASRVRESADTQYF. Filled out from reference TRBV2 and TRBJ2-3, the complete variable domain reads EPEVTQTPSHQVTQMGQEVILRCVPISNHLYFYWYRQILGQKVEFLVSFYNNEISEKSEIFDDQFSVERPDGSNFTLKIRSTKLEDSAMYFCASRVRESADTQYFGPGTRLTVL.

This clone was seen only a few times. This chain connects TRBV19 to TRBJ1-1, with 10 bases matching TRBD1. CDR1 is LNHDA and CDR2 is SQIVND in the germline V gene (reference sequence). The J segment lost 1 base and the V segment lost 4 bases, leaving 6 bases of the junction unmatched. The CDR3 consists of 16 residues. The CDR3 nucleotides are TGTGCCAGTAGTACGAGACAGGGGGCCTCGAACACTGAAGCTTTCTTT. As protein: CASSTRQGASNTEAFF. The whole variable domain, remainder taken from reference TRBV19 and TRBJ1-1, is DGGITQSPKYLFRKEGQNVTLSCEQNLNHDAMYWYRQDPGQGLRLIYYSQIVNDFQKGDIAEGYSVSREKKESFPLTVTSAQKNPTAFYLCASSTRQGASNTEAFFGQGTRLTVV.

V is TRBV29-1 and J is TRBJ2-1, with TRBD2 matching over 9 bases. Germline CDR1 and CDR2: SQVTM and ANQGSEA. V gave up 7 bases and J gave up 6 bases; unmatched junction bases: 19. This CDR3 contains 17 residues. CDR3 sequence reads: CSALTAPVAGAGNEQFF. CDR3 DNA sequence: TGCAGCGCATTGACAGCCCCAGTAGCGGGAGCAGGCAATGAGCAGTTCTTC.

Comments on this clone: This likely traces to a read error, being one base from a far larger clone. This sequence joins TRBV30 and TRBJ2-7; TRBD1 matches 8 bases. The length of the CDR3 is 16 residues. CDR1 and CDR2 (germline): GTSNPN, SVGIG (reference sequence). Unmatched junction bases numbered 8, after V lost 1 base and J lost 0 bases. CDR3 residues: CAWSALTGAYSYEQYF. As DNA, the CDR3 is TGTGCCTGGAGTGCCTTGACAGGGGCCTACTCCTACGAGCAGTACTTC.

The rearrangement uses TRBV7-3 and TRBJ2-7, with 8 bases identical to TRBD1. Germline CDR1 reads SGHTA; CDR2 reads FQGTGA. V gave up 2 bases and J gave up 6 bases; unmatched junction bases: 3. The CDR3 has 13 residues. The CDR3 DNA is TGTGCCAGCAGCTTAGGGACAGGCGGCGAGCAGTACTTC. Translating it yields CASSLGTGGEQYF.

This clone appeared a single time. The chain uses TRBV5-1 and TRBJ2-3; no clear D gene. This CDR3 contains 15 residues. V lost 4 bases to trimming and J lost 0 bases, with 12 bases between them. Germline V CDR1 and CDR2: SGHRS, YFSETQ. For the CDR3, the DNA is TGCGCCAGCAGCCCAGTAGGCCCGAGCACAGATACGCAGTATTTT. Translation: CASSPVGPSTDTQYF.

The rearrangement joins TRBV11-2 to TRBJ2-1, with 8 bases that match TRBD2. This CDR3 has 16 amino acids. Germline V lookup: CDR1 SGHAT, CDR2 FQNNGV. The ends lost 3 bases at V and 6 bases at J; junction bases unmatched: 10. DNA of the CDR3: TGTGCCAGCAGCTTTACAACGGGACTAGGGGCCAATGAGCAGTTCTTC. Amino acids: CASSFTTGLGANEQFF.

V usage is TRBV5-8 and J usage is TRBJ1-2, with TRBD1 identical over 8 bases. The germline V gene encodes CDR1 SGHTS and CDR2 YDEGEE. J was trimmed by 5 bases and V by 3 bases; bases with no gene match: 6. The CDR3 loop spans 14 amino acids. For the CDR3, the DNA is TGTGCCAGCAGCTGGGGGACAGGAGTTTATGGCTACACCTTC. It specifies CASSWGTGVYGYTF.

The V gene is TRBV9, the J gene TRBJ2-3, with TRBD2 matching 7 bases. The J segment lost 2 bases and the V segment lost 1 base, leaving 4 bases of the junction unmatched. The CDR3 sequence is 15 residues long. Looked up from germline, CDR1 is SGDLS and CDR2 is YYNGEE. This CDR3 reads CASSVLAEYTDTQYF. For the CDR3, the DNA is TGTGCCAGCAGCGTACTAGCGGAATACACAGATACGCAGTATTTT.

CDR3 region: CASSLVVFPYEQYF. The CDR3 bases are TGTGCCAGCAGCTTAGTCGTCTTTCCCTACGAGCAGTACTTC. V is TRBV7-9 and J is TRBJ2-7; D ambiguous. Trimming pared 1 base from V and 2 bases from J, leaving 9 bases between. Looked up from germline, CDR1 is SEHNR and CDR2 is FQNEAQ (reference sequence). The CDR3 contains 14 residues.

The V gene is TRBV7-9, the J gene TRBJ2-7, with 9 bases identical to TRBD2. The ends lost 4 bases at V and 4 bases at J; junction bases unmatched: 8. Germline-derived CDR1 and CDR2 are SEHNR and FQNEAQ (reference sequence). The CDR3 contains 15 residues. CDR3 sequence (DNA): TGTGCCAGCAGCTCTGGACTAGCGCCGTGGTACGAGCAGTACTTC. This gives the protein CASSSGLAPWYEQYF.

The rearrangement joins TRBV11-2 to TRBJ2-7, with D uncertain. Trimming cost V 7 bases and J 2 bases, with 12 bases left between them. CDR3 length: 13 amino acids. Germline-derived CDR1 and CDR2 are SGHAT and FQNNGV. This CDR3 reads CASTNTAPYEQYF. The CDR3 DNA reads TGTGCCAGCACCAATACAGCTCCCTACGAGCAGTACTTC.

There are a few counts of this clone. The chain employs TRBV5-6 and TRBJ1-1; D may be TRBD1 (6 bases). The germline gives CDR1 SGHDT, CDR2 YYEEEE. The CDR3 covers 13 residues. The germline V and J ends were trimmed by 0 bases and 10 bases, with 13 bases remaining between them. Written as DNA, the CDR3 is TGTGCCAGCAGCTTGGACACAGGGTTGGGAGCTTTCTTT. This codes for CASSLDTGLGAFF. The complete variable domain, with remaining parts taken from reference TRBV5-6 and TRBJ1-1, reads DAGVTQSPTHLIKTRGQQVTLRCSPKSGHDTVSWYQQALGQGPQFIFQYYEEEERQRGNFPDRFSGHQFPNYSSELNVNALLLGDSALYLCASSLDTGLGAFFGQGTRLTVV.

The chain is built from TRBV5-1 and TRBJ2-1; D tentatively fits TRBD1 or TRBD2 (5 bases each). There are 14 residues in the CDR3. Trimming cost V 0 bases and J 10 bases, with 14 bases left between them. CDR1 is SGHRS, CDR2 YFSETQ, per germline. The CDR3 coding sequence is TGCGCCAGCAGCTTGGCCCTCGGGACGGAGGAGCAGTTCTTC. This encodes CASSLALGTEEQFF.